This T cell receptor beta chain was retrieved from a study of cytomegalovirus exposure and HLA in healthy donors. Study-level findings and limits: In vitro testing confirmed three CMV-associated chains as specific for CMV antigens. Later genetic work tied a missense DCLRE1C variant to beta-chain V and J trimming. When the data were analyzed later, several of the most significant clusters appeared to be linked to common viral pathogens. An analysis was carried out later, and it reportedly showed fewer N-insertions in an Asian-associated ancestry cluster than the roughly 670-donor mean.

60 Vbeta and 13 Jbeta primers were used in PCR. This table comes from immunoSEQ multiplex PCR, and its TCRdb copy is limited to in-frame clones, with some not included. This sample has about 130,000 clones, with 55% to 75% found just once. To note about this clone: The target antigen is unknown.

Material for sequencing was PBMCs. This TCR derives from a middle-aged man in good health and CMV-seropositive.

The CDR3 nucleotides read TGTGCCAGCAACGAGTTTCCTAACGCGAACACCGGGGAGCTGTTTTTT. Its translation: CASNEFPNANTGELFF. The genes are TRBV6-6 and TRBJ2-2, with D uncertain. Germline V gene sequence: CDR1 MNHNY, CDR2 SVGAGI (reference sequence). With 7 bases removed from V and 0 bases from J, the gap between germline ends came to 15 bases. The CDR3 consists of 16 residues.